The 28 T cell receptor beta chains listed next were all sequenced from one sample in a study of cytomegalovirus exposure and HLA in healthy donors. The PCR was carried out with 60 Vbeta primers and 13 Jbeta primers. Clones were read by immunoSEQ multiplex PCR, and TCRdb kept only the in-frame ones, dropping some. The table has some 150,000 clones, around 80% seen once; the top ten hold over 0.65%. Sequencing was carried out using PBMCs. The receptors shown here come from a woman aged 18-29 years in good health and CMV-seronegative.

V usage is TRBV5-1 and J usage is TRBJ1-5; the match to TRBD1 covers 7 bases. CDR1 and CDR2 (germline): SGHRS, YFSETQ. Germline trimming cut 0 bases from V and 5 bases from J; bases unmatched to any gene: 5. The CDR3 totals 15 residues. CDR3 DNA: TGCGCCAGCAGCTTGGGGACAGGTGGTTATCAGCCCCAGCATTTT. It codes for CASSLGTGGYQPQHF.

The chain is built from TRBV7-8 and TRBJ1-6, with D perhaps TRBD1 (5 bases). Germline V lookup: CDR1 SGHVS, CDR2 FQNEAQ. The CDR3 has 13 residues. V was pared by 5 bases and J by 10 bases, with 12 bases between. Here the CDR3 reads CASSLETDSPLHF. The DNA of the CDR3 is TGTGCCAGCAGCCTAGAGACAGACTCACCCCTCCACTTT.

The rearrangement uses TRBV6-5 and TRBJ2-2; D may be TRBD2 (5 bases). Trimming stripped 2 bases from V and 8 bases from J, with 15 bases between. The CDR3 consists of 15 residues. Looked up from germline, CDR1 is MNHEY and CDR2 is SVGAGI. DNA for the CDR3: TGTGCCAGCAGTTACAGGAACGACGGCGGGGGGGAGCTGTTTTTT. Protein sequence: CASSYRNDGGGELFF.

The V and J genes are TRBV15 and TRBJ2-3, with D tentatively TRBD1 (7 bases). Germline CDR1 LNHNV, CDR2 YYDKDF (reference sequence). V dropped 1 base and J dropped 5 bases, with 13 bases sitting between them. This CDR3 has 15 residues. The DNA of the CDR3 is TGTGCCACCAGCAGAGTTGGAGGGGGCGGAGATACGCAGTATTTT. It encodes CATSRVGGGGDTQYF.

This chain connects TRBV28 to TRBJ2-2; TRBD2 agrees at 11 bases. The CDR3 totals 16 residues. Germline trimming cut 5 bases from V and 6 bases from J; bases unmatched to any gene: 8. In germline, CDR1 is MDHEN, CDR2 SYDVKM. CDR3 DNA sequence: TGTGCCAGCAGTCCCCGGGGTAGCGGGAGGGCCGGGGAGCTGTTTTTT. This sequence encodes CASSPRGSGRAGELFF.

V is TRBV15 and J is TRBJ2-5, with 11 bases lining up with TRBD1. The CDR3 runs 19 residues. V shed 1 base, J shed 5 bases, and the junction held 15 bases outside the gene matches. CDR1 and CDR2 from the germline V gene are LNHNV and YYDKDF (reference sequence). CDR3: CATSRGTVGTGGRAETQYF. Here the CDR3 DNA reads TGTGCCACCAGCAGAGGCACGGTCGGGACAGGGGGTCGGGCGGAGACCCAGTACTTC.

The chain combines TRBV6-1 with TRBJ2-2, with D perhaps matching TRBD1 (5 bases). The V gene's germline CDR1 is MNHNS and CDR2 SASEGT. Trimming took off 10 bases at V and 1 base at J, with 16 bases between the two ends. There are 15 residues in the CDR3. The CDR3 DNA reads as TGTGCCATTTCGATAGGGGTCAAGAACACCGGGGAGCTGTTTTTT. Translation: CAISIGVKNTGELFF.

This chain joins TRBV10-3 and TRBJ1-4; TRBD1 is a possible D gene (6 bases). The CDR3 extends over 15 amino acids. Per germline, CDR1 ENHRY and CDR2 SYGVKD. Trimming left V 2 bases short and J 2 bases short, with 9 bases between. CDR3 sequence reads: CAISEQGRTNEKLFF. DNA of the CDR3: TGTGCCATCAGTGAGCAGGGGCGCACTAATGAAAAACTGTTTTTT.

V gene TRBV7-2 combines with J gene TRBJ1-2, with unresolved D. This CDR3 spans 13 amino acids. CDR1 and CDR2 (germline): SGHTA, FQGNSA. Trimming left V 3 bases short and J 0 bases short, with 5 bases between. The DNA for the CDR3 is TGTGCCAGCAGCTTTGGGCCTAACTATGGCTACACCTTC. Protein sequence: CASSFGPNYGYTF.

V is TRBV4-1 and J is TRBJ2-4; 10 positions match TRBD2. This CDR3 has 18 residues. V gave up 1 base and J gave up 1 base; unmatched junction bases: 7. Germline V gene sequence: CDR1 MGHRA, CDR2 YSYEKL. CDR3 sequence: CASSQGLAGGSAKNIQYF. In DNA form, the CDR3 reads TGCGCCAGCAGCCAAGGACTAGCGGGTGGCTCTGCCAAAAACATTCAGTACTTC.

This sequence joins TRBV9 and TRBJ2-1; D is possibly TRBD2 (6 bases). Germline V gene lookup returns CDR1 SGDLS and CDR2 YYNGEE. Trimming removed 4 bases from V and 2 bases from J, with 10 bases in between. The length of the CDR3 is 14 residues. The CDR3 sequence is CASSPRLAYNEQFF. The CDR3 nucleotides read TGTGCCAGCAGCCCAAGACTAGCCTACAATGAGCAGTTCTTC.

The chain has TRBV4-1 and TRBJ1-2, with D possibly matching TRBD1 (5 bases). CDR3 length: 15 amino acids. The V end lost 2 bases, the J end lost 6 bases, and 16 bases lay between the germline ends. Germline CDR1 MGHRA, CDR2 YSYEKL. The CDR3 here is CASSQLIDSKDGYTF. The DNA of the CDR3 is TGCGCCAGCAGCCAACTTATCGACAGTAAAGATGGCTACACCTTC.

A remark on this clone: Different DNA sequences within this sample yield the same CDR3. The chain carries TRBV7-3 and TRBJ2-3; 16 nucleotides match TRBD2. Germline CDR1 is SGHTA and CDR2 is FQGTGA. The CDR3 loop spans 16 amino acids. The ends lost 4 bases at V and 6 bases at J; junction bases unmatched: 4. CDR3 in DNA: TGTGCCAGCAGCTCGGGACTAGCGGGAGGGGCGGATACGCAGTATTTT. Its protein product is CASSSGLAGGADTQYF. Combining the CDR3 with reference TRBV7-3 and TRBJ2-3 gives the whole variable domain GAGVSQTPSNKVTEKGKYVELRCDPISGHTALYWYRQSLGQGPEFLIYFQGTGAADDSGLPNDRFFAVRPEGSVSTLKIQRTERGDSAVYLCASSSGLAGGADTQYFGPGTRLTVL.

Worth noting for this clone: The junction shows a germline mismatch at one end, possibly a read error. The chain carries TRBV4-2 and TRBJ2-3, with 8 bases identical to TRBD2. The CDR3 covers 17 residues. CDR1 LGHNA and CDR2 YNFKEQ come from the germline V gene. CDR3 loop: CAGSQEGSGSPTDTQYF. In DNA, the CDR3 is TGTGCCGGCAGCCAAGAGGGGAGCGGGAGTCCGACAGATACGCAGTATTTT.

This clone has only a few counts. The rearrangement links TRBV28 to TRBJ2-1, with 7 bases aligning to TRBD2. The V and J ends lost 3 bases and 5 bases, in that order; junction bases with no gene match: 7. Germline lookup yields CDR1 MDHEN and CDR2 SYDVKM. The CDR3 extends over 15 amino acids. In nucleotides, the CDR3 is TGTGCCAGCAGTTTTGGCGGGAGCGTAAACAATGAGCAGTTCTTC. This sequence encodes CASSFGGSVNNEQFF.

V gene TRBV7-3 combines with J gene TRBJ2-1; no definite D call. Trimming took off 6 bases at V and 1 base at J, with 13 bases between the two ends. In germline, CDR1 is SGHTA, CDR2 FQGTGA. The CDR3 totals 15 residues. The CDR3 here is CASSRSASSYNEQFF. CDR3 nucleotides: TGTGCCAGCAGTCGAAGTGCGAGTTCCTACAATGAGCAGTTCTTC. The variable domain in full, with the rest retrieved from reference TRBV7-3 and TRBJ2-1, is GAGVSQTPSNKVTEKGKYVELRCDPISGHTALYWYRQSLGQGPEFLIYFQGTGAADDSGLPNDRFFAVRPEGSVSTLKIQRTERGDSAVYLCASSRSASSYNEQFFGPGTRLTVL.

The CDR3 is CASRPDRVGETQYF. For the CDR3, the DNA is TGTGCCAGCAGACCCGACAGGGTGGGAGAGACCCAGTACTTC. The V and J genes are TRBV6-1 and TRBJ2-5, with 7 bases that match TRBD1. Trimming cost V 6 bases and J 4 bases; bases outside gene matches: 8. The CDR3 has 14 amino acids. From germline, CDR1 is MNHNS and CDR2 SASEGT.

The rearrangement links TRBV4-3 to TRBJ1-4; D is possibly TRBD1 (5 bases). CDR1 and CDR2 from the germline V gene are LGHNA and YSLEER. The CDR3 spans 16 residues. Trimming cost V 0 bases and J 0 bases, with 8 bases left between them. As DNA, the CDR3 is TGCGCCAGCAGCCAAGATAAAGGGGCAACTAATGAAAAACTGTTTTTT. Its translation is CASSQDKGATNEKLFF.

This clone has just a few counts. The chain couples TRBV7-2 to TRBJ2-1; a weak D match, TRBD2 (5 bases). The germline V and J ends were trimmed by 1 base and 0 bases, with 16 bases remaining between them. In germline, CDR1 is SGHTA, CDR2 FQGNSA. The CDR3 loop spans 18 amino acids. The chain's CDR3 is CASSLVGSGVGSYNEQFF. CDR3 DNA sequence: TGTGCCAGCAGCTTAGTCGGTTCCGGGGTGGGCTCCTACAATGAGCAGTTCTTC.

The chain uses TRBV7-2 and TRBJ1-1; D not resolved. V lost 1 base and J 1 base, leaving 7 bases between the germline ends. This CDR3 region has 14 residues. CDR1 and CDR2 from the germline V gene are SGHTA and FQGNSA. The CDR3 reads CASSLEPTNTEAFF. Here the CDR3 DNA reads TGTGCCAGCAGCTTAGAGCCTACGAACACTGAAGCTTTCTTT.

This clone was detected only a few times. The gene calls are TRBV5-5 and TRBJ2-2; 7 nucleotides match TRBD1. Germline CDR1 is SGHKS and CDR2 is YYEKEE (reference sequence). Trimming removed 3 bases from V and 8 bases from J; junction bases left unmatched: 10. This CDR3 comprises 15 residues. CDR3 amino acids: CASSSTRQGTGELFF. The DNA for the CDR3 is TGTGCCAGCAGCTCGACACGACAGGGTACAGGGGAGCTGTTTTTT.

The chain combines TRBV27 with TRBJ2-5; 7 bases fit TRBD2. TRBJ2-7 matches the DNA end more closely, so the J call is doubtful. This CDR3 spans 15 amino acids. The germline V gene has CDR1 MNHEY and CDR2 SMNVEV (reference sequence). The CDR3 DNA sequence: TGTGCCAGCAGCCCCGGGGGGAGTCTACGTCACGAGCAGTACTTC. This translates into CASSPGGSLRHEQYF.

This clone is a singleton in its sample. V and J are TRBV6-5 and TRBJ2-3, with TRBD2 as a possible D gene (5 bases). V lost 7 bases and J lost 0, with 11 bases in between. The germline gives CDR1 MNHEY, CDR2 SVGAGI. This CDR3 has 14 amino acids. CDR3 residues: CASTPRGSTDTQYF. The CDR3 DNA is TGTGCCAGCACTCCCCGGGGTAGCACAGATACGCAGTATTTT.

A single count supports this clone. The J gene is TRBJ2-1, the V gene TRBV19; D is undetermined. Between the trimmed V and J ends, which lost 1 base and 6 bases, there was a span of 10 bases. Germline CDR1 and CDR2: LNHDA and SQIVND (reference sequence). The CDR3 sequence is 14 residues long. This CDR3 is CASSIGYSTNEQFF. DNA for the CDR3: TGTGCCAGTAGTATAGGGTACTCCACCAATGAGCAGTTCTTC.

CDR3 amino acids: CASSFRTYGYTF. In DNA, the CDR3 is TGTGCCAGCAGCTTCAGGACTTATGGCTACACCTTC. V is TRBV7-8 and J is TRBJ1-2; D remains ambiguous. CDR1 and CDR2 from the germline V gene are SGHVS and FQNEAQ. There are 12 residues in the CDR3. V dropped 3 bases and J dropped 5 bases, with 7 bases sitting between them. Drawing the rest from reference TRBV7-8 and TRBJ1-2, the complete variable domain is GAGVSQSPRYKVAKRGQDVALRCDPISGHVSLFWYQQALGQGPEFLTYFQNEAQLDKSGLPSDRFFAERPEGSVSTLKIQRTQQEDSAVYLCASSFRTYGYTFGSGTRLTVV.

The chain joins TRBV28 to TRBJ1-3, with TRBD1 matching 7 bases. CDR1 and CDR2 (germline): MDHEN, SYDVKM. The V gene end was trimmed by 7 bases and the J gene end by 2 bases; junction bases not matched to a gene: 5. CDR3 length equals 14 residues. In DNA form, the CDR3 reads TGTGCCAGCACCCCCGGGACAGCTGGAAACACCATATATTTT. Its protein product is CASTPGTAGNTIYF.

The chain uses TRBV5-4 and TRBJ1-3; unclear D gene. Trimming cost V 2 bases and J 0 bases, with 9 bases left between them. The CDR3 is 15 amino acids. Germline CDR1 SGHNT, CDR2 YYREEE (reference sequence). The CDR3 loop is CASSFRGGSGNTIYF. Here the CDR3 DNA reads TGTGCCAGCAGCTTTCGGGGTGGCTCTGGAAACACCATATATTTT.

CDR3 nucleotide sequence: TGTGCCAGCAGTTTAAAGGGCCTAGCGGGAGAGGGCGAGCAGTACTTC. It encodes CASSLKGLAGEGEQYF. This rearrangement joins TRBV27 to TRBJ2-7, with TRBD2 matching 10 bases. The germline gives CDR1 MNHEY, CDR2 SMNVEV (reference sequence). Germline trimming cut 2 bases from V and 6 bases from J; bases unmatched to any gene: 10. CDR3 length: 16 residues.